Each of the 9 T cell receptor beta chains below was sequenced from the same sample in a study of neurological immune-mediated disorders. TCRdb re-analysed the 5' RACE reads in MiXCR, keeping a single row per CDR3 protein. The data show around 33,000 distinct CDR3 sequences, roughly 25% seen once. The sample was CD4+ T cells from blood. These receptors came from a man between 50 and 59 years old with HTLV-1-associated myelopathy (HAM/TSP).

This clonotype has at least ten counts. The V and J genes are TRBV11-1 and TRBJ1-1, with 9 bases matching TRBD1. This CDR3 is 13 amino acids long. Unmatched junction bases numbered 1, after V lost 2 bases and J lost 6 bases. Germline loops: CDR1 SGHAT, CDR2 FQDESV (reference sequence). The CDR3 nucleotides are TGTGCCAGCAGCTTATGGGACAGGGCTGAAGCTTTCTTT. It yields the protein CASSLWDRAEAFF.

This clonotype was seen ten or more times. The V gene is TRBV5-1, the J gene TRBJ1-4; D is uncertain. Germline loops: CDR1 SGHRS, CDR2 YFSETQ. The CDR3 has 14 amino acids. Trimming removed 0 bases from V and 4 bases from J, with 7 bases in between. The CDR3 DNA reads as TGCGCCAGCAGCTTGGAACAGATTAATGAAAAACTGTTTTTT. Residues: CASSLEQINEKLFF.

The sample holds many counts of this clonotype. J is TRBJ2-2 and V is TRBV28; 12 positions agree with TRBD1. Germline trimming cut 6 bases from V and 8 bases from J; bases unmatched to any gene: 1. This CDR3 comprises 13 residues. Germline lookup yields CDR1 MDHEN and CDR2 SYDVKM. CDR3 nucleotides: TGTGCCAGCAGGGGACAGGGGGCAGGGGAGCTGTTTTTT. Protein: CASRGQGAGELFF.

This clonotype came up many times. This rearrangement joins TRBV20-1 to TRBJ2-7; D unclear. CDR3 length: 15 amino acids. Trimming removed 1 base from V and 4 bases from J, with 17 bases in between. CDR1 and CDR2 from the germline V gene are DFQATT and SNEGSKA (reference sequence). The CDR3 DNA reads TGCAGTGCTAGAGGTTCGACCTCAAACCCATACGAGCAGTACTTC. Its protein is CSARGSTSNPYEQYF.

A note on this clonotype: Since a much larger clone is just one base distant, this may be a read error. The rearrangement links TRBV5-1 to TRBJ2-5; D gene ambiguous. This CDR3 contains 13 residues. Germline-derived CDR1 and CDR2 are SGHRS and YFSETQ. The V end was cut by 2 bases, the J end by 7 bases, with 12 bases between. The CDR3, as DNA: TGCGCCAGCAGCTTCGGTAGTGAAAGGACCCAGTACTTC. Translating it yields CASSFGSERTQYF.

The table lists this clonotype with many counts. The genes are TRBV20-1 and TRBJ1-1, with D possibly being TRBD1 (6 bases). The CDR3 runs 13 residues. CDR1 and CDR2 from the germline V gene are DFQATT and SNEGSKA (reference sequence). The V end lost 3 bases, the J end lost 7 bases, and 15 bases lay between the germline ends. The CDR3 DNA reads TGCAGTGCTAGTAGGGGGATTACACTTGAAGCTTTCTTT. Its translation: CSASRGITLEAFF.

There are many counts of this clonotype. The J gene is TRBJ2-3, the V gene TRBV24-1; 7 bases fit TRBD1. V lost 2 bases, J lost 1 base, and 8 bases stayed unmatched. The length of the CDR3 is 17 residues. From germline, CDR1 is KGHDR and CDR2 SFDVKD. The CDR3 reads CATSDSRQGTGTDTQYF. The CDR3 region has the DNA TGTGCCACCAGTGATTCTCGACAGGGAACGGGCACAGATACGCAGTATTTT.

This clonotype showed up many times. J is TRBJ2-5 and V is TRBV5-4; no definite D call. The CDR3 spans 14 residues. From germline, CDR1 is SGHNT and CDR2 YYREEE (reference sequence). Trimming stripped 1 base from V and 5 bases from J, with 12 bases between. The CDR3 DNA is TGTGCCAGCAGCTTGATCCTGGAGAAGGAGACCCAGTACTTC. It yields the protein CASSLILEKETQYF.

CDR3 in amino acids: CASSLEGGTEAFF. In nucleotides, the CDR3 is TGCGCCAGCAGCTTGGAGGGGGGTACTGAAGCTTTCTTT. The chain couples TRBV5-1 to TRBJ1-1; D is possibly TRBD1 (6 bases). V lost 0 bases to trimming and J lost 5 bases, with 8 bases between them. CDR3 length equals 13 residues. Per the germline V gene, CDR1 is SGHRS and CDR2 is YFSETQ.